The next 19 T cell receptor beta chains were all read from a single sample in a study of cytomegalovirus exposure and HLA in healthy donors (dated by TCRdb to the late 2010s). The library came from the immunoSEQ multiplex PCR assay. The multiplex PCR relied on a mix of 60 forward primers for TCR Vbeta segments and 13 reverse primers for TCR Jbeta segments. TCRdb took this table from immuneACCESS and kept in-frame rearrangements with V and J called. Such tables lack part of the clones; where checked against another copy, unresolved V genes explain under half of the gap, and the rest is unexplained. In this sample's table one finds tens of thousands of clones. The ten biggest clones cover 6.5% to 8.5% of the sample. The sequencing input was PBMCs. These TCRs come from a woman in her thirties or forties in good health and CMV-seronegative.

This chain links TRBV6-5 with TRBJ1-1; D gene ambiguous. CDR1 MNHEY and CDR2 SVGAGI come from the germline V gene. Trimming removed 0 bases from V and 9 bases from J, with 8 bases in between. This CDR3 comprises 12 residues. For the CDR3, the DNA is TGTGCCAGCAGTTACTCGGGAGGGAAAGCTTTCTTT. Protein: CASSYSGGKAFF.

The chain is built from TRBV5-1 and TRBJ2-3; 10 nucleotides align to TRBD2. Germline values: CDR1 SGHRS, CDR2 YFSETQ. After removal of 0 bases from V and 1 base from J, the junction contained 2 bases not matched to a gene. This CDR3 has 16 residues. In DNA form, the CDR3 reads TGCGCCAGCAGCTTGGAGGGGACTAGCGGCACAGATACGCAGTATTTT. Translating gives CASSLEGTSGTDTQYF.

The J gene is TRBJ1-5, the V gene TRBV7-2, with D perhaps TRBD1 (6 bases). The germline gives CDR1 SGHTA, CDR2 FQGNSA. There are 15 residues in the CDR3. Between the trimmed V and J ends, which lost 5 bases and 1 base, there was a span of 12 bases. CDR3 in DNA: TGTGCCAGCAGCAGCAGGGGAAGGAGCAATCAGCCCCAGCATTTT. Residues: CASSSRGRSNQPQHF.

The chain combines TRBV29-1 with TRBJ2-3; 9 bases agree with TRBD2. This CDR3 is 13 amino acids long. The V gene end was trimmed by 6 bases and the J gene end by 4 bases; junction bases not matched to a gene: 5. The V gene's germline CDR1 is SQVTM and CDR2 ANQGSEA. CDR3: CSVDASGADTQYF. The CDR3 nucleotides are TGCAGCGTGGACGCTAGCGGGGCAGATACGCAGTATTTT.

V is TRBV4-2 and J is TRBJ2-1; D might be TRBD2 (5 bases). CDR3 length equals 15 residues. V lost 0 bases and J 0 bases, leaving 6 bases between the germline ends. Germline CDR1 LGHNA, CDR2 YNFKEQ. CDR3 coding DNA: TGTGCCAGCAGCCAAGATACTAGCTCCTACAATGAGCAGTTCTTC. This codes for CASSQDTSSYNEQFF.

The chain couples TRBV7-9 to TRBJ1-6, with D perhaps matching TRBD1 (5 bases). CDR1 SEHNR and CDR2 FQNEAQ come from the germline V gene (reference sequence). Trimming took 2 bases from V and 8 from J, leaving 10 bases between them. The length of the CDR3 is 14 residues. This CDR3 is CASSLTGLDSPLHF. DNA for the CDR3: TGTGCCAGCAGCTTAACAGGCCTGGATTCACCCCTCCACTTT.

The chain recombines TRBV18 with TRBJ1-1, with 7 nucleotides matching TRBD1. The CDR3 covers 14 residues. The V and J ends lost 6 bases and 0 bases, in that order; junction bases with no gene match: 4. Germline V lookup: CDR1 KGHSH, CDR2 LQKENI. CDR3 amino acids: CASSPTGVNTEAFF. The CDR3 region has the DNA TGTGCCAGCTCGCCCACAGGGGTGAACACTGAAGCTTTCTTT.

V is TRBV6-1 and J is TRBJ2-5, with 9 bases aligning to TRBD2. The CDR3 is 13 amino acids. CDR1 is MNHNS and CDR2 is SASEGT in the germline V gene. Unmatched junction bases numbered 6, after V lost 8 bases and J lost 5 bases. CDR3 protein: CASLSSGGETQYF. The CDR3 coding sequence is TGTGCCAGCCTGAGCAGCGGGGGGGAGACCCAGTACTTC.

This chain uses TRBV19 with TRBJ2-7; 9 nucleotides match TRBD1. V lost 6 bases to trimming and J lost 2 bases; unmatched junction nucleotides: 8. The CDR3 has 15 residues. In germline, CDR1 is LNHDA, CDR2 SQIVND (reference sequence). The CDR3 DNA reads as TGTGCCAGTAGCATTGGGGGGACAGGGCCCTACGAGCAGTACTTC. Translation: CASSIGGTGPYEQYF. Looking up the rest from reference TRBV19 and TRBJ2-7 gives the full variable domain: DGGITQSPKYLFRKEGQNVTLSCEQNLNHDAMYWYRQDPGQGLRLIYYSQIVNDFQKGDIAEGYSVSREKKESFPLTVTSAQKNPTAFYLCASSIGGTGPYEQYFGPGTRLTVT.

The V and J genes are TRBV6-1 and TRBJ2-7; maybe TRBD2 (7 bases). V dropped 5 bases and J dropped 2 bases, with 16 bases sitting between them. CDR1 is MNHNS, CDR2 SASEGT, per germline. This CDR3 has 15 residues. The CDR3 loop is CASSLLDSGAYEQYF. DNA of the CDR3: TGTGCCAGCAGTCTATTGGACAGCGGGGCCTACGAGCAGTACTTC.

The chain carries TRBV28 and TRBJ2-5; 11 bases match TRBD1. The CDR3 totals 16 residues. Looked up from germline, CDR1 is MDHEN and CDR2 is SYDVKM. J gave up 11 bases and V 5 bases, and 16 bases lay outside the gene matches. The CDR3 sequence is CASSGTGTGGMGEQYF. The DNA of the CDR3 is TGTGCCAGCAGTGGGACCGGGACAGGGGGTATGGGGGAGCAGTACTTC.

This rearrangement joins TRBV19 to TRBJ2-7; a weak D match, TRBD1 (6 bases). With 8 bases removed from V and 2 bases from J, the gap between germline ends came to 16 bases. The germline gives CDR1 LNHDA, CDR2 SQIVND (reference sequence). The CDR3 extends over 14 amino acids. CDR3 residues: CASAGQISAYEQYF. Here the CDR3 DNA reads TGTGCCAGTGCAGGACAGATTAGCGCCTACGAGCAGTACTTC.

V and J are TRBV7-2 and TRBJ1-5; 9 bases line up with TRBD1. Germline V gene lookup returns CDR1 SGHTA and CDR2 FQGNSA. The CDR3 sequence is 15 residues long. The V segment lost 1 base and the J segment 5 bases; nucleotides outside the gene matches: 3. In DNA form, the CDR3 reads TGTGCCAGCAGCTTAGTTGGGACAGGGTATCAGCCCCAGCATTTT. Its translation is CASSLVGTGYQPQHF. Together with reference TRBV7-2 and TRBJ1-5, the CDR3 gives the full variable domain: GAGVSQSPSNKVTEKGKDVELRCDPISGHTALYWYRQSLGQGLEFLIYFQGNSAPDKSGLPSDRFSAERTGGSVSTLTIQRTQQEDSAVYLCASSLVGTGYQPQHFGDGTRLSIL.

J is TRBJ1-6 and V is TRBV6-5; D is possibly TRBD1 (5 bases). CDR3 length equals 15 residues. Germline V CDR1 and CDR2: MNHEY, SVGAGI. V was shortened by 0 bases and J by 7 bases, with 10 bases between the two germline ends. The CDR3 region has the DNA TGTGCCAGCAGTTACTCGACAGTTGACAATTCACCCCTCCACTTT. It encodes CASSYSTVDNSPLHF.

The CDR3 DNA reads TGTGCCAGCAGCCCCTCCGGGACAGGGGGTTCACCCCTCCACTTT. Translation: CASSPSGTGGSPLHF. The chain is built from TRBV7-2 and TRBJ1-6; TRBD1 matches 11 bases. In germline, CDR1 is SGHTA, CDR2 FQGNSA. The CDR3 runs to 15 residues. Trimming at V came to 5 bases and at J to 9 bases, leaving 6 bases not matched to a gene.

This chain connects TRBV27 to TRBJ2-3, with a tentative D call TRBD2 (5 bases). V was shortened by 5 bases and J by 2 bases, with 11 bases between the two germline ends. The CDR3 extends over 14 amino acids. Germline V CDR1 and CDR2: MNHEY, SMNVEV (reference sequence). The CDR3, as DNA: TGTGCCAGCAGTAAGTCGGGAAACACAGATACGCAGTATTTT. As protein: CASSKSGNTDTQYF.

The rearrangement joins TRBV10-3 to TRBJ2-3, with a tentative D call TRBD2 (5 bases). The length of the CDR3 is 14 residues. Trimming pared 4 bases from V and 2 bases from J, leaving 10 bases between. Per germline, CDR1 ENHRY and CDR2 SYGVKD. CDR3 sequence (DNA): TGTGCCATCAGTGGAGGGTACGACACAGATACGCAGTATTTT. The encoded protein is CAISGGYDTDTQYF.

The chain uses TRBV29-1 and TRBJ2-3; a possible D gene is TRBD1 (7 bases). CDR3 length equals 15 residues. CDR1 SQVTM and CDR2 ANQGSEA come from the germline V gene. V was shortened by 6 bases and J by 0 bases, with 16 bases between the two germline ends. As DNA, the CDR3 is TGCAGCGTAGTTGGAGGGACAGATAGCACAGATACGCAGTATTTT. It encodes CSVVGGTDSTDTQYF.

This rearrangement joins TRBV13 to TRBJ1-1; D is perhaps TRBD1 (5 bases). The CDR3 covers 15 residues. V gave up 0 bases and J gave up 3 bases, with 11 bases separating them. Germline CDR1 PRHDT, CDR2 FYEKMQ (reference sequence). Here the CDR3 reads CASSLGSGGDTEAFF. DNA for the CDR3: TGTGCCAGCAGCTTAGGCTCGGGGGGGGACACTGAAGCTTTCTTT.